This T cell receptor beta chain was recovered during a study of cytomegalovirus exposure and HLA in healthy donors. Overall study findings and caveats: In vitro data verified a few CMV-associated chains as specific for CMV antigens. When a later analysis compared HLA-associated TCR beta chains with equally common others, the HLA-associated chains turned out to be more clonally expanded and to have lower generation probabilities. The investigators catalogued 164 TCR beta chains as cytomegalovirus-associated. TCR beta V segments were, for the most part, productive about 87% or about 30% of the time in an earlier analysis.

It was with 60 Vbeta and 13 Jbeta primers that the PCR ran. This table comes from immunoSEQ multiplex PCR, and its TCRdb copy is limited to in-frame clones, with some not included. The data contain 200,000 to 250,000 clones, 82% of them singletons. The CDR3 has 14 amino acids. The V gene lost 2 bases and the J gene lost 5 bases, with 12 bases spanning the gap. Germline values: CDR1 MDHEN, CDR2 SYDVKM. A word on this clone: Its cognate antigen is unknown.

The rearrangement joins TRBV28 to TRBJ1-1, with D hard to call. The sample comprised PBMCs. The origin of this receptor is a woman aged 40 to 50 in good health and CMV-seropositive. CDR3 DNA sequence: TGTGCCAGCAGTTTAGGCCTCCGGAGAACTGAAGCTTTCTTT. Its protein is CASSLGLRRTEAFF.